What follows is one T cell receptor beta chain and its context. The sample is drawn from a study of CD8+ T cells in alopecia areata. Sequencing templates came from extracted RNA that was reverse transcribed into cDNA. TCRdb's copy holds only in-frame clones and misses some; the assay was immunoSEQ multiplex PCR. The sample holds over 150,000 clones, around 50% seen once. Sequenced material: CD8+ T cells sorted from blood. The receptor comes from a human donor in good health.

The CDR3, as DNA: TGTGCCAGCAACCAGGGTTCCCACCACGAGCAGTACTTC. It specifies CASNQGSHHEQYF. The chain employs TRBV5-4 and TRBJ2-7; perhaps TRBD1 as D (5 bases). This CDR3 is built from 13 residues. Germline loops: CDR1 SGHNT, CDR2 YYREEE (reference sequence). V lost 6 bases and J 5 bases, leaving 15 bases between the germline ends.